The source of this T cell receptor (beta chain) is a study of cytomegalovirus exposure and HLA in healthy donors. With 60 Vbeta and 13 Jbeta primers, the PCR was carried out. TCRdb's copy holds only in-frame clones and misses some; the assay was immunoSEQ multiplex PCR. The repertoire consists of about 130,000 clones, with around 80% occurring once and the leading ten covering roughly a tenth. Trimming stripped 6 bases from V and 3 bases from J, with 21 bases between. The CDR3 loop spans 16 amino acids. Germline assignment: CDR1 SGHNT and CDR2 YYREEE (reference sequence). Sequenced material: PBMCs. The receptor comes from a man aged 25 to 40 in good health and CMV-seropositive. The chain carries TRBV5-4 and TRBJ1-2; tentatively, D is TRBD1 (6 bases). CDR3 DNA: TGTGCCAGCATCTCACCTAAACAGGGAATCCACTATGGCTACACCTTC. Translation: CASISPKQGIHYGYTF.